This T cell receptor beta chain was obtained from a study of shared clonotypes between healthy human individuals. Study at large: The study used three CD4 naive, three CD4 memory, two CD8 naive and one CD8 memory plate per donor.

CD45RO-negative CD8 cells positively selected for CCR7 made up the naive population, which excluded terminally differentiated effector memory CD45RA+ cells. Every donor, a Caucasian adult, lived in Nashville, Tennessee. At a deep level, the assay was run. Per the authors' pipeline: With immunoSEQ giving junction-only sequences and no quality scores, filtering differed. Using immunoSEQ multiplex PCR, the repertoire was profiled, and TCRdb retains in-frame clones only, with some absent. V and J calls and clone size are copied from that table; D and trimming were computed from the DNA. The table has roughly 770,000 clones, 90% to 98% seen once; the top ten hold around 0.21%. The CDR3 has 15 residues. The ends lost 5 bases at V and 0 bases at J; junction bases unmatched: 4. Germline CDR1 reads MNHEY; CDR2 reads SMNVEV (reference sequence).

The sequenced sample consisted of naive CD8+ T cells sorted from blood. This chain links TRBV27 with TRBJ1-3, with 7 nucleotides matching TRBD1. This clonotype originated in a man aged 25 to 45 in good health. CDR3 nucleotides: TGTGCCAGCAGTCTAAACAGGGGCTCTGGAAACACCATATATTTT. Amino acids: CASSLNRGSGNTIYF.